This T cell receptor beta chain came from a study of shared clonotypes between healthy human individuals. Genomic DNA (from each subset) was split evenly across several immunoSEQ plates. Only in-frame clones appear in the TCRdb table, and some are missing; sequencing was by immunoSEQ multiplex PCR. The sample carries about 2.1 million clones, 90% to 95% recorded once. Overall study findings and caveats: A generally larger estimated richness was seen in naive subsets than in memory subsets.

About this clone itself: The antigen is undetermined.

Naive CD8 cells, CD45RO-negative and positively selected for CCR7, excluded terminally differentiated effector memory CD45RA+ cells. The germline V gene encodes CDR1 MNHEY and CDR2 SMNVEV (reference sequence). The CDR3 spans 16 residues. V was clipped by 2 bases and J by 6 bases, with 20 bases between them. The chain carries TRBV27 and TRBJ2-7; a weak D match, TRBD1 (6 bases). The source material was naive CD8+ T cells from PBMCs. This sequence was found in a man in his late teens or twenties in good health. Some clones in this sample may be carry-over from other donors' samples. This CDR3 reads CASSLAYAGVSSEQYF. The CDR3, as DNA: TGTGCCAGCAGTTTAGCGTATGCAGGGGTTAGTTCCGAGCAGTACTTC.